This T cell receptor beta chain was captured by sequencing in a study of identical twins. In regard to this clonotype: Antigen specificity is unknown.

Study conclusions and caveats: Abundant cord blood beta clonotypes carried fewer insertions; memory repertoires showed none.

Unique molecular identifiers were present on the cDNA, and a universal primer site came from template switching. In TCRdb, the 5' RACE reads were re-called with MiXCR into one record per CDR3 protein. This sample has 600,000 to 850,000 distinct CDR3 sequences, with about 20% found just once. The length of the CDR3 is 15 residues. V lost 6 bases to trimming and J lost 4 bases; unmatched junction nucleotides: 9. Separately, the same data were catalogued under a study of T cells expressing NK-cell markers. In that study: Beta-chain profiling covered CD3+CD56+NKG2C+, CD3+CD56+NKG2C- and CD3+CD56-NKG2C+ sorted subsets.

The sequence came from a woman under 30 in good health. The sequencing sample was made of PBMCs. The rearrangement links TRBV12-3 or TRBV12-4 to TRBJ2-1; TRBD1 aligns across 7 bases. CDR3 DNA: TGTGCCAGCAGCTCGGGACAGACCCCTTACAATGAGCAGTTCTTC. Translated, it gives CASSSGQTPYNEQFF.